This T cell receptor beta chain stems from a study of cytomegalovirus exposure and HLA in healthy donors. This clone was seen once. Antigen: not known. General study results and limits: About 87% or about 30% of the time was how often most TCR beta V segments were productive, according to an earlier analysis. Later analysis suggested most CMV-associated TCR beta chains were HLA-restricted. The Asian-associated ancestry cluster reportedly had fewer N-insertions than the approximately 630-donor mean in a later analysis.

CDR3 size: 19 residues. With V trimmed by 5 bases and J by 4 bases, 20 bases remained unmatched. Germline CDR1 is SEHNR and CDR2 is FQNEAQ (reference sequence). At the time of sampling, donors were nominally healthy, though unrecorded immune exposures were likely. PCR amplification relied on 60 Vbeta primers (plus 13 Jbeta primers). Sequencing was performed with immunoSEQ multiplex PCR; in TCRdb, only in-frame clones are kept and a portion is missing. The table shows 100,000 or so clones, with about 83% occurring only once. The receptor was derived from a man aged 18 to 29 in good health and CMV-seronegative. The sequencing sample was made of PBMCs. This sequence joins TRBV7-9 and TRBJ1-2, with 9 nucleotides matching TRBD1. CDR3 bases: TGTGCCAGCAGCCCGATCTCACAGGGGGCGCAACTTCTGGGCTATGGCTACACCTTC. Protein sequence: CASSPISQGAQLLGYGYTF.